Listed below are T cell receptor beta chains from one sample, sequenced in a study of T cell responses to AZD1222 COVID-19 vaccine. Method: immunoSEQ multiplex PCR; TCRdb's copy keeps in-frame clones and lacks some. In the table there are 78,000 or so clones, more than 70% of which are singletons. This specimen was peripheral blood, taken on day 0 of AZD1222 vaccination. The receptors here all came from an adult in good health. CDR3s include the opening cysteine and the closing phenylalanine or tryptophan. D genes are given only for firm matches. Some rows have no size entry. The others give once, few or many, or a class for an expanded clone.

v_call	clone_size	d_call	j_call	cdr3_nt	cdr3_aa
TRBV5-1	NA	TRBD1	TRBJ2-6	TGCGCCAGCAGGGCAGACAGGGGGCCTACTGGGGCCAACGTCCTGACTTTC	CASRADRGPTGANVLTF
TRBV7-2	NA	NA	TRBJ1-2	TGTGCCAGCAGCTCAAGGACGTCTGGGGTTGGCTACACCTTC	CASSSRTSGVGYTF
TRBV7-9	NA	NA	TRBJ2-6	TGTGCCAGCAGTCGGGACGGGAGGGCCAACGTCCTGACTTTC	CASSRDGRANVLTF
TRBV9	few	NA	TRBJ2-2	TGTGCCAGCAGCGTGGGTCAGGGAGACGGGGAGCTGTTTTTT	CASSVGQGDGELFF
TRBV4-3	NA	TRBD1	TRBJ2-2	TGCGCCAGCAGCCAAGATACTACGCAGGGGGCCGCCGGGGAGCTGTTTTTT	CASSQDTTQGAAGELFF
TRBV10-3	once	NA	TRBJ2-3	TGTGCCATCAGTGAATGGCGCACAGATACGCAGTATTTT	CAISEWRTDTQYF
TRBV11-2	NA	NA	TRBJ2-5	TGTGCCAGCAGCGTAGGGACAGTCTGGACTAGCAACTTC	CASSVGTVWTSNF
TRBV15	NA	NA	TRBJ1-1	TGTGCCACCAGCAGGACTTCGAACACTGAAGCTTTCTTT	CATSRTSNTEAFF
TRBV27	NA	NA	TRBJ2-2	TGTGCCAGCAGTTTCACCCAGAATGATTGGAACACCGGGGAGCTGTTTTTT	CASSFTQNDWNTGELFF
TRBV10-3	NA	TRBD1	TRBJ1-1	TGTGCCATCAGAAAAACACTGGACAGGGGTACTGAAGCTTTCTTT	CAIRKTLDRGTEAFF
TRBV6-1	NA	NA	TRBJ2-3	TGTGCCAGCAGTGAACTAGGAAGGGCGGGCACAGATACGCAGTATTTT	CASSELGRAGTDTQYF
TRBV5-5	NA	NA	TRBJ1-6	TGTGCCAGCAGCTTTGGGGTACCAAATTCACCCCTCCACTTT	CASSFGVPNSPLHF
TRBV28	NA	NA	TRBJ1-6	TGTGCCAGCAGTACTCTCTCCAGGGGTGAGAATTCACCCCTCCACTTT	CASSTLSRGENSPLHF
TRBV24-1	NA	TRBD1	TRBJ2-1	TGTGCCACCAGTGATCCACGGACAGGGCTTAATGAGCAGTTCTTC	CATSDPRTGLNEQFF
TRBV7-2	once	NA	TRBJ2-5	TGTGCCAGCAGCCGCAGGGCTTTGGAGACCCAGTACTTC	CASSRRALETQYF
TRBV9	NA	TRBD1	TRBJ2-2	TGTGCCAGCAGCGTAGGACAGGGGACCGGGGAGCTGTTTTTT	CASSVGQGTGELFF
TRBV19	NA	NA	TRBJ1-6	TGTGCCAGTAGGCTACAGGGCCCCTATAATTCACCCCTCCACTTT	CASRLQGPYNSPLHF
TRBV6-5	NA	TRBD1	TRBJ1-1	TGTGCCAGCAGTTCCCCTCGGGACAGGGGGCAAGGTGGTGCTTTCTTT	CASSSPRDRGQGGAFF
TRBV24-1	NA	NA	TRBJ1-2	TGTGCCACCAGTGATTTCGGTTCGAACTATGGCTACACCTTC	CATSDFGSNYGYTF
TRBV5-6	NA	NA	TRBJ2-3	TGTGCCAGCAGCTTTGGTACGGGGGGCGGCACAGATACGCAGTATTTT	CASSFGTGGGTDTQYF
TRBV4-1	NA	NA	TRBJ1-4	TGCGCCAGCAGCCAATTTGTTGCGCCTAATGAAAAACTGTTTTTT	CASSQFVAPNEKLFF
TRBV5-1	NA	NA	TRBJ1-2	TGCGCCAGCAGCTGGGCGGGGTCGGACGGCTACACCTTC	CASSWAGSDGYTF
TRBV5-4	NA	TRBD2	TRBJ2-3	TGTGCCAGCAGCTCCTGGACTAGCGGGATGGGGGATACGCAGTATTTT	CASSSWTSGMGDTQYF
TRBV5-6	NA	NA	TRBJ2-7	TGTGCCAGCAGCGCGGCAGGACCCATATACGAGCAGTACTTC	CASSAAGPIYEQYF
TRBV5-5	NA	TRBD1	TRBJ2-7	TGTGCCAGCAGCAAGACCCGGGACAGGGTAAGCAACGAGCAGTACTTC	CASSKTRDRVSNEQYF
TRBV7-2	NA	TRBD2	TRBJ2-1	TGTGCCAGCAGCTTAGCAGGGACTAGCGCCTACAATGAGCAGTTCTTC	CASSLAGTSAYNEQFF
TRBV24-1	NA	NA	TRBJ1-5	TGTGCCACCAGTGGTTCGAAACCTGGCAATCAGCCCCAGCATTTT	CATSGSKPGNQPQHF
TRBV30	NA	TRBD1	TRBJ1-1	TGTGCCTGGAGTGGGGAACAGGGGTTCGCTGAAGCTTTCTTT	CAWSGEQGFAEAFF
TRBV6-5	once	NA	TRBJ2-7	TGTGCCAGCAGCGGGGGTAGGGAAAACGAGCAGTACTTC	CASSGGRENEQYF
TRBV2	NA	NA	TRBJ2-4	TGTGCCAGCAGTGAAGCGCTTCCGGTGGCCAAAAACATTCAGTACTTC	CASSEALPVAKNIQYF
TRBV7-2	NA	TRBD2	TRBJ2-1	TGTGCCAGCAGCTTATACCAGCGGGGAAACAATGAGCAGTTCTTC	CASSLYQRGNNEQFF
TRBV4-1	NA	NA	TRBJ1-1	TGCGCCAGCAGCCAAGGGGCGAACACTGAAGCTTTCTTT	CASSQGANTEAFF
TRBV28	NA	TRBD1	TRBJ1-5	TGTGCCAGCAACAAGGGGGACAGGCTTCAGCCCCAGCATTTT	CASNKGDRLQPQHF
TRBV30	NA	TRBD1	TRBJ1-1	TGTGCCTGGCAGGAAGGGGGCGCCGGGACTTTCTTT	CAWQEGGAGTFF
TRBV9	once	NA	TRBJ2-7	TGTGCCAGCAGCGTAGAAGACTCTGGGAAGCAGTACTTC	CASSVEDSGKQYF
TRBV5-6	NA	NA	TRBJ2-7	TGTGCCAGCAGCTCCAAAACCCCGGAAGCCTACGAGCAGTACTTC	CASSSKTPEAYEQYF
TRBV9	NA	TRBD2	TRBJ2-1	TGTGCCAGCAGTGGGCGGGGGAAGCAGTTCTTC	CASSGRGKQFF
TRBV30	NA	TRBD2	TRBJ2-1	TGTGCCTCTAGCGGGGGGTACACCTACAATGAGCAGTTCTTC	CASSGGYTYNEQFF
TRBV30	once	NA	TRBJ2-2	TGTGCCTGGAGTGTACCGGGGGGCTCGAACACCGGGGAGCTGTTTTTT	CAWSVPGGSNTGELFF
TRBV5-6	NA	NA	TRBJ2-7	TGTGCCAGCAGCTTGCAAGGAATGGTCTACGAGCAGTACTTC	CASSLQGMVYEQYF
TRBV7-3	NA	NA	TRBJ2-5	TGTGCCAGCAGCTTAGGTTTGGGCAGGGCTGAGACCCAGTACTTC	CASSLGLGRAETQYF
TRBV28	few	TRBD2	TRBJ2-7	TGTGCCAGCAGTTTATTAACTAGCGGGAAAGACGAGCAGTACTTC	CASSLLTSGKDEQYF
TRBV27	NA	NA	TRBJ2-3	TGTGCCAGCAGTAAACTGAGTGGGAGCACAGATACGCAGTATTTT	CASSKLSGSTDTQYF
TRBV30	few	TRBD1	TRBJ1-2	TGTGCCTGGAGCAGGGACAGGGGGATGGGCTATGGCTACACCTTC	CAWSRDRGMGYGYTF
TRBV19	NA	TRBD1	TRBJ1-2	TGTGCCACCGCCCCGGGACAGGAGAGGTATGGCTACACCTTC	CATAPGQERYGYTF
TRBV19	NA	NA	TRBJ2-6	TGTGCCAGTAGTATTGAAGGGGCCAACGTCCTGACTTTC	CASSIEGANVLTF
TRBV7-3	NA	NA	TRBJ2-1	TGTGCCAGCAGCTCAGGACTGATCAATGAGCAGTTCTTC	CASSSGLINEQFF
TRBV30	NA	TRBD2	TRBJ2-2	TGTGCCTGGAGTTTTAGCGGGACCGGGGAGCTGTTTTTT	CAWSFSGTGELFF
TRBV13	NA	TRBD1	TRBJ1-3	TGTGCCAGCAGCAAGGACAGGGCGTCTGGAAACACCATATATTTT	CASSKDRASGNTIYF
TRBV19	NA	TRBD1	TRBJ2-3	TGTGCCAGTAGTGCAGACAGGGGGGCCACAGATACGCAGTATTTT	CASSADRGATDTQYF
TRBV28	NA	TRBD1	TRBJ1-5	TGTGCCAGCAGCCCCCTCCGATCCGACAGGGGTAATCAGCCCCAGCATTTT	CASSPLRSDRGNQPQHF
TRBV6-5	NA	NA	TRBJ2-5	TGTGCCAGCAGTTACGATTTGACAAGCCTAAGTGGGGCCCAGTACTTC	CASSYDLTSLSGAQYF
TRBV27	few	TRBD1	TRBJ1-5	TGTGCCAGCAGTGCCGGGACAGGAAATCAGCCCCAGCATTTT	CASSAGTGNQPQHF
TRBV7-2	NA	NA	TRBJ2-3	TGTGCCAGCAGCTTAGGGAGGACAGTGGCAGATACGCAGTATTTT	CASSLGRTVADTQYF
TRBV3-1/TRBV3-2	NA	NA	TRBJ2-7	TGTGCCAGCTCCGCCCGGGGGCCCAGGAACGAGCAGTACTTC	CASSARGPRNEQYF
TRBV7-6	NA	NA	TRBJ2-3	TGTGCCAGCAGCTGGGGGGGGACAGGCGGGCCAGATACGCAGTATTTT	CASSWGGTGGPDTQYF
TRBV5-6	NA	TRBD2	TRBJ2-3	TGTGCCAGCAGCTTGGGACTAGCGAGCACAGATACGCAGTATTTT	CASSLGLASTDTQYF
TRBV7-6	NA	NA	TRBJ2-1	TGTGCCAGCAGCATGAACTACAATGAGCAGTTCTTC	CASSMNYNEQFF
TRBV7-2	medium-sized	TRBD1	TRBJ2-7	TGTGCCAGCAGCCCAATTCCACAGGGGGCGGAGGCCTACGAGCAGTACTTC	CASSPIPQGAEAYEQYF
TRBV4-1	NA	NA	TRBJ1-3	TGCGCCAGCAGCCAAGAGGCAGACTCTGGAAACACCATATATTTT	CASSQEADSGNTIYF